Listed below are T cell receptor beta chains from one sample, sequenced in a study of patients and donors after allogeneic stem cell transplantation. TCRdb passed the RT-PCR reads through MiXCR, listing each CDR3 protein once. This sample has fewer than 250,000 distinct CDR3 sequences, with around 14% found just once. Sequencing used blood, either unsorted or a sorted T cell fraction (not recorded which). The receptors were gathered from a human donor who was either an allogeneic HSCT recipient or a stem cell or donor lymphocyte infusion donor (not recorded which). It is not recorded whose cells these are; they may come from a transplant donor. The CDR3 runs from the conserved cysteine through the conserved F or W. The D gene is left open where the match is weak. Part of the rows lack a size; the others show once, few, many or a class for expanded clones.

d_gene: TRBD1
abundance: NA
v_gene: TRBV4-3
j_gene: TRBJ1-4
CDR3aa: CASSSSTGTGGEKLFF
CDR3nt: TGCGCCAGCAGCTCCTCCACCGGGACAGGGGGTGAAAAACTGTTTTTT

d_gene: NA
abundance: few
v_gene: TRBV29-1
j_gene: TRBJ1-2
CDR3aa: CSVEFRPGRGGYTF
CDR3nt: TGCAGCGTTGAATTCCGGCCAGGGCGTGGGGGCTACACCTTC

d_gene: NA
abundance: NA
v_gene: TRBV5-4
j_gene: TRBJ2-1
CDR3aa: CASSLAAGAYNEQFF
CDR3nt: TGTGCCAGCAGCTTGGCTGCGGGGGCTTACAATGAGCAGTTCTTC

d_gene: TRBD2
abundance: NA
v_gene: TRBV11-2
j_gene: TRBJ2-3
CDR3aa: CASSLDGGRSTDTQYF
CDR3nt: TGTGCCAGCAGCTTAGACGGGGGGAGAAGCACAGATACGCAGTATTTT

d_gene: NA
abundance: NA
v_gene: TRBV6-5
j_gene: TRBJ2-2
CDR3aa: CASSYVRPETGGELFF
CDR3nt: TGTGCCAGCAGTTACGTCAGGCCCGAAACGGGAGGGGAGCTGTTTTTT

d_gene: TRBD2
abundance: many
v_gene: TRBV7-8
j_gene: TRBJ2-2
CDR3aa: CASSFGDYHTGELFF
CDR3nt: TGTGCCAGCAGCTTTGGGGACTATCACACCGGGGAGCTGTTTTTT

d_gene: NA
abundance: few
v_gene: TRBV20-1
j_gene: TRBJ2-5
CDR3aa: CSAPGQGKETQYF
CDR3nt: TGCAGTGCTCCTGGGCAGGGGAAAGAGACCCAGTACTTC

d_gene: NA
abundance: few
v_gene: TRBV4-2
j_gene: TRBJ2-1
CDR3aa: CASSRDRDVHNEQFF
CDR3nt: TGTGCCAGCAGCCGAGACCGGGACGTCCACAATGAGCAGTTCTTC

d_gene: NA
abundance: few
v_gene: TRBV5-6
j_gene: TRBJ2-1
CDR3aa: CASSLGAYEQFF
CDR3nt: TGTGCCAGCAGCTTGGGGGCGTATGAGCAGTTCTTC

d_gene: NA
abundance: few
v_gene: TRBV5-1
j_gene: TRBJ2-1
CDR3aa: CASSLGGASSYNEQFF
CDR3nt: TGCGCCAGCAGCTTAGGGGGGGCCAGCTCCTACAATGAGCAGTTCTTC

d_gene: NA
abundance: many
v_gene: TRBV16
j_gene: TRBJ2-7
CDR3aa: CASSQLRGYEQYF
CDR3nt: TGTGCCAGCAGCCAATTACGAGGCTACGAGCAGTACTTC

d_gene: TRBD1
abundance: NA
v_gene: TRBV24-1
j_gene: TRBJ2-6
CDR3aa: CATMGQANSGANVLTF
CDR3nt: TGTGCCACGATGGGACAGGCCAACTCTGGGGCCAACGTCCTGACTTTC

d_gene: TRBD1
abundance: NA
v_gene: TRBV10-3
j_gene: TRBJ2-5
CDR3aa: CAIMRTGGETQYF
CDR3nt: TGTGCCATCATGAGGACAGGAGGAGAGACCCAGTACTTC

d_gene: TRBD1
abundance: few
v_gene: TRBV11-2
j_gene: TRBJ1-1
CDR3aa: CASSLQGAKTEAFF
CDR3nt: TGTGCCAGCAGCCTACAGGGGGCGAAGACTGAAGCTTTCTTT

d_gene: TRBD2
abundance: few
v_gene: TRBV20-1
j_gene: TRBJ2-7
CDR3aa: CSATGLAGVESYEQYF
CDR3nt: TGCAGTGCTACCGGACTAGCGGGGGTGGAGTCCTACGAGCAGTACTTC

d_gene: NA
abundance: NA
v_gene: TRBV5-5
j_gene: TRBJ2-5
CDR3aa: CASSPGAKTQYF
CDR3nt: TGTGCCAGCAGCCCGGGAGCGAAGACCCAGTACTTC

d_gene: NA
abundance: few
v_gene: TRBV20-1
j_gene: TRBJ1-1
CDR3aa: CSARLGGRTIGTEAFF
CDR3nt: TGCAGTGCTAGATTAGGGGGGCGGACTATAGGCACTGAAGCTTTCTTT

d_gene: TRBD1
abundance: NA
v_gene: TRBV20-1
j_gene: TRBJ1-5
CDR3aa: CSARPGQGWNSNQPQHF
CDR3nt: TGCAGTGCTAGACCAGGACAGGGATGGAATAGCAATCAGCCCCAGCATTTT

d_gene: NA
abundance: NA
v_gene: TRBV6-2/TRBV6-3
j_gene: TRBJ1-6
CDR3aa: CASSYSGGVSSYNSPLHF
CDR3nt: TGTGCCAGCAGTTACTCGGGTGGCGTAAGCTCCTATAATTCACCCCTCCACTTT

d_gene: NA
abundance: few
v_gene: TRBV2
j_gene: TRBJ2-7
CDR3aa: CASSAGQPYEQYF
CDR3nt: TGTGCCAGCAGTGCTGGACAGCCCTACGAGCAGTACTTC

d_gene: TRBD1
abundance: NA
v_gene: TRBV6-1
j_gene: TRBJ2-3
CDR3aa: CASSVGTGGTDTQYF
CDR3nt: TGTGCCAGCAGTGTGGGAACAGGGGGCACAGATACGCAGTATTTT

d_gene: NA
abundance: many
v_gene: TRBV7-9
j_gene: TRBJ1-5
CDR3aa: CASSPAASNQPQHF
CDR3nt: TGTGCCAGCAGCCCAGCGGCCAGCAATCAGCCCCAGCATTTT

d_gene: TRBD2
abundance: many
v_gene: TRBV20-1
j_gene: TRBJ2-3
CDR3aa: CSAPLVRGGMTDTQYF
CDR3nt: TGCAGTGCTCCCCTGGTGCGGGGGGGAATGACAGATACGCAGTATTTT

d_gene: NA
abundance: NA
v_gene: TRBV5-1
j_gene: TRBJ2-2
CDR3aa: CASSLVEAGTGELFF
CDR3nt: TGCGCCAGCAGCTTGGTGGAGGCGGGCACCGGGGAGCTGTTTTTT

d_gene: NA
abundance: NA
v_gene: TRBV20-1
j_gene: TRBJ2-5
CDR3aa: CSARDSPETQYF
CDR3nt: TGCAGTGCTAGAGATTCCCCAGAGACCCAGTACTTC

d_gene: TRBD1
abundance: NA
v_gene: TRBV27
j_gene: TRBJ1-5
CDR3aa: CASRQGARSNQPQHF
CDR3nt: TGTGCCAGCAGACAGGGGGCTCGTTCCAATCAGCCCCAGCATTTT

d_gene: NA
abundance: few
v_gene: TRBV20-1
j_gene: TRBJ1-1
CDR3aa: CSAEGLRNEAFF
CDR3nt: TGCAGTGCGGAAGGATTAAGAAATGAAGCTTTCTTT

d_gene: NA
abundance: many
v_gene: TRBV2
j_gene: TRBJ2-1
CDR3aa: CASSERQALREQFF
CDR3nt: TGTGCCAGCAGTGAAAGACAAGCTTTACGGGAGCAGTTCTTC

d_gene: TRBD2
abundance: NA
v_gene: TRBV7-8
j_gene: TRBJ2-2
CDR3aa: CASNRGGGELFF
CDR3nt: TGTGCCAGCAATAGGGGAGGGGGGGAGCTGTTTTTT

d_gene: TRBD2
abundance: NA
v_gene: TRBV5-6
j_gene: TRBJ2-1
CDR3aa: CASSLAGSGATNEQFF
CDR3nt: TGTGCCAGCAGCTTGGCCGGGAGCGGGGCCACCAATGAGCAGTTCTTC

d_gene: NA
abundance: NA
v_gene: TRBV20-1
j_gene: TRBJ1-2
CDR3aa: CSATDVRQIYYGYTF
CDR3nt: TGCAGTGCTACTGATGTCCGACAGATTTACTATGGCTACACCTTC

d_gene: NA
abundance: NA
v_gene: TRBV3-1
j_gene: TRBJ1-2
CDR3aa: CASSQGVGQTNYGYTF
CDR3nt: TGTGCCAGCAGCCAAGGCGTCGGGCAGACCAACTATGGCTACACCTTC

d_gene: NA
abundance: many
v_gene: TRBV5-1
j_gene: TRBJ2-7
CDR3aa: CASSLLQDGGEQYF
CDR3nt: TGCGCCAGCAGCTTGTTGCAGGACGGGGGCGAGCAGTACTTC

d_gene: TRBD2
abundance: NA
v_gene: TRBV7-2
j_gene: TRBJ2-7
CDR3aa: CASSLASGGAGYEQYF
CDR3nt: TGTGCCAGCAGCTTAGCGAGCGGGGGGGCCGGTTACGAGCAGTACTTC

d_gene: TRBD2
abundance: once
v_gene: TRBV10-1
j_gene: TRBJ2-7
CDR3aa: CASTGRRQKPYEQYF
CDR3nt: TGCGCCAGCACCGGGAGGCGACAAAAACCCTACGAGCAGTACTTC

d_gene: NA
abundance: few
v_gene: TRBV3-1
j_gene: TRBJ2-5
CDR3aa: CASSQGGRYQETQYF
CDR3nt: TGTGCCAGCAGCCAAGGAGGAAGGTACCAAGAGACCCAGTACTTC

d_gene: NA
abundance: NA
v_gene: TRBV5-1
j_gene: TRBJ1-1
CDR3aa: CASSEGSGGTEAFF
CDR3nt: TGCGCCAGCAGCGAAGGATCTGGGGGCACTGAAGCTTTCTTT

d_gene: NA
abundance: few
v_gene: TRBV4-2
j_gene: TRBJ2-5
CDR3aa: CASSQVRGMSERAQYF
CDR3nt: TGTGCCAGCAGCCAAGTAAGGGGAATGTCCGAACGGGCCCAGTACTTC

d_gene: TRBD1
abundance: many
v_gene: TRBV10-3
j_gene: TRBJ1-4
CDR3aa: CASTPDRGNEKLFF
CDR3nt: TGTGCCAGCACGCCGGACAGGGGAAATGAAAAACTGTTTTTT

d_gene: TRBD1
abundance: few
v_gene: TRBV5-4
j_gene: TRBJ2-1
CDR3aa: CASSSGTESNNEQFF
CDR3nt: TGTGCCAGCAGCTCGGGGACAGAAAGCAACAATGAGCAGTTCTTC

d_gene: TRBD2
abundance: many
v_gene: TRBV30
j_gene: TRBJ2-1
CDR3aa: CAWSVLAGPYNEQFF
CDR3nt: TGTGCCTGGAGTGTGCTAGCGGGACCGTACAATGAGCAGTTCTTC

d_gene: TRBD2
abundance: NA
v_gene: TRBV6-1
j_gene: TRBJ2-7
CDR3aa: CASSEPSGGTYEQYF
CDR3nt: TGTGCCAGCAGTGAGCCGAGCGGGGGGACCTACGAGCAGTACTTC

d_gene: NA
abundance: many
v_gene: TRBV19
j_gene: TRBJ2-1
CDR3aa: CASSIDLAYNEQFF
CDR3nt: TGTGCCAGTAGTATAGATCTGGCTTACAATGAGCAGTTCTTC

d_gene: TRBD1
abundance: many
v_gene: TRBV12-3/TRBV12-4
j_gene: TRBJ2-1
CDR3aa: CASNWGTGGNEQFF
CDR3nt: TGTGCCAGCAACTGGGGGACAGGGGGGAATGAGCAGTTCTTC

d_gene: TRBD1
abundance: few
v_gene: TRBV6-1
j_gene: TRBJ2-7
CDR3aa: CASSIMTGTFAYEQYF
CDR3nt: TGTGCCAGCAGTATAATGACAGGGACGTTCGCCTACGAGCAGTACTTC

d_gene: TRBD1
abundance: few
v_gene: TRBV6-1
j_gene: TRBJ2-1
CDR3aa: CASSKRTGLEQFF
CDR3nt: TGTGCCAGCAGTAAAAGGACAGGCCTCGAGCAGTTCTTC

d_gene: TRBD2
abundance: NA
v_gene: TRBV20-1
j_gene: TRBJ2-7
CDR3aa: CSARTSYEQYF
CDR3nt: TGCAGTGCTCGGACTAGCTACGAGCAGTACTTC

d_gene: NA
abundance: few
v_gene: TRBV3-1
j_gene: TRBJ2-1
CDR3aa: CASSLEGARNNEQFF
CDR3nt: TGTGCCAGCAGCCTCGAAGGGGCTAGGAACAATGAGCAGTTCTTC

d_gene: NA
abundance: once
v_gene: TRBV7-2
j_gene: TRBJ1-5
CDR3aa: CASSFIGSNQPQHF
CDR3nt: TGTGCCAGCAGCTTTATTGGTTCTAATCAGCCCCAGCATTTT

d_gene: NA
abundance: few
v_gene: TRBV6-1
j_gene: TRBJ1-5
CDR3aa: CASKRTGAGPQHF
CDR3nt: TGTGCCAGTAAACGGACGGGAGCAGGGCCCCAGCATTTT

d_gene: NA
abundance: NA
v_gene: TRBV5-1
j_gene: TRBJ2-7
CDR3aa: CASRGSRDSSYEQYF
CDR3nt: TGCGCCAGCAGAGGTTCGCGGGACAGCTCCTACGAGCAGTACTTC

d_gene: NA
abundance: NA
v_gene: TRBV5-5
j_gene: TRBJ1-1
CDR3aa: CASSFRGGTNTEAFF
CDR3nt: TGTGCCAGCAGCTTTCGTGGGGGGACGAACACTGAAGCTTTCTTT

d_gene: TRBD2
abundance: many
v_gene: TRBV11-3
j_gene: TRBJ2-3
CDR3aa: CASSTGRAGDTQYF
CDR3nt: TGTGCCAGCAGCACTGGGAGGGCCGGGGATACGCAGTATTTT